This TCR beta chain is from a study of cytomegalovirus exposure and HLA in healthy donors. The study ran its PCR with 60 Vbeta and 13 Jbeta primers. The data were produced by immunoSEQ multiplex PCR, yet TCRdb's version contains in-frame clones alone and is incomplete. This sample has about 130,000 clones; roughly 79% occur once, and the top ten carry 0.7%. Trimming removed 0 bases at V and 0 bases at J, with 6 bases between. The CDR3 is made up of 15 amino acids. CDR1 is MDHEN and CDR2 is SYDVKM in the germline V gene. V and J are TRBV28 and TRBJ1-5; D unclear. The sequence was obtained from a man aged 18 to 29 in good health and CMV-seronegative. The sample was PBMCs. The CDR3 region is CASSLWADSNQPQHF. CDR3 in DNA: TGTGCCAGCAGTTTATGGGCAGATAGCAATCAGCCCCAGCATTTT.